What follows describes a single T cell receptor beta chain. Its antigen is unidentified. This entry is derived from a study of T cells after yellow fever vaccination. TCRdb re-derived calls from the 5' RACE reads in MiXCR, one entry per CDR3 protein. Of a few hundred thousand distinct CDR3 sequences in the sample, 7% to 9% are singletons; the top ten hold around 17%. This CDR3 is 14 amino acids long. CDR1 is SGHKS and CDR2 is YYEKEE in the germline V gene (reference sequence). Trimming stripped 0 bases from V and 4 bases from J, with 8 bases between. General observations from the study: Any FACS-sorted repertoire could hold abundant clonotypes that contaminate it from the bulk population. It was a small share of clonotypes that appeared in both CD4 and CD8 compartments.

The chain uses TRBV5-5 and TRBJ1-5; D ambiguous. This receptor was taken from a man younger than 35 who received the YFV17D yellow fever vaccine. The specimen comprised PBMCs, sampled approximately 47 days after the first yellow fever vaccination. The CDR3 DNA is TGTGCCAGCAGCTTGGGGACCCTTAATCAGCCCCAGCATTTT. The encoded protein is CASSLGTLNQPQHF.